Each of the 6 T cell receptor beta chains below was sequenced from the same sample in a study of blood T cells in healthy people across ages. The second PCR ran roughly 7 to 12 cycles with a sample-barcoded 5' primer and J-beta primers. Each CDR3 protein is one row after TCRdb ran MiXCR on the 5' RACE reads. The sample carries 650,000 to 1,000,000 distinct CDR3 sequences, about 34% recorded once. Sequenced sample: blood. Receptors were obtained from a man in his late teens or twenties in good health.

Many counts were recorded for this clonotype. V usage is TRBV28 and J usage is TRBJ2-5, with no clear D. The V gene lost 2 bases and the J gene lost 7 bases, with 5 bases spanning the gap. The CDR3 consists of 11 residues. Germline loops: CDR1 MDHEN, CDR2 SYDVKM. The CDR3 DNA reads TGTGCCAGCAGTTTAACGCGGACCCAGTACTTC. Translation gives CASSLTRTQYF.

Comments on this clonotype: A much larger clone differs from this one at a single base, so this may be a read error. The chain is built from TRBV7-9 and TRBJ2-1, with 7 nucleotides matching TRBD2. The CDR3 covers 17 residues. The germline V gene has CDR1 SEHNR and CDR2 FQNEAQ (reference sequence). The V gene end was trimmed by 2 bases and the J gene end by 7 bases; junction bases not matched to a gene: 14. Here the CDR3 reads CASSLTLGLAVSNEQFF. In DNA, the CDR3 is TGTGCCAGCAGCTTAACCCTAGGTCTAGCGGTCTCGAATGAGCAGTTCTTC.

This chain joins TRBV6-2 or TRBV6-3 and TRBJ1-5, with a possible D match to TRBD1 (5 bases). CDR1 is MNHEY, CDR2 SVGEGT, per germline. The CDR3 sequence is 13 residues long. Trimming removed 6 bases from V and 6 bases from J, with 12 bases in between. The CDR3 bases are TGTGCCAGCAGATCGGGGACGCCTCAGCCCCAGCATTTT. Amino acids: CASRSGTPQPQHF.

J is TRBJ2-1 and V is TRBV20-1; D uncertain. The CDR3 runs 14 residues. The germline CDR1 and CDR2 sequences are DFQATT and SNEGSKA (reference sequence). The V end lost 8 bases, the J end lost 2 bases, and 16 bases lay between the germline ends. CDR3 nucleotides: TGCAGTACCTTAAGCAGAAGAACCTACAATGAGCAGTTCTTC. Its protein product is CSTLSRRTYNEQFF.

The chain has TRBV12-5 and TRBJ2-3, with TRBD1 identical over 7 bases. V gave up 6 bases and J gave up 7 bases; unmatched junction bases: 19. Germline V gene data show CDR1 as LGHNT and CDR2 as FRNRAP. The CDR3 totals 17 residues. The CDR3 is CASGAGTDNSRGYTQYF. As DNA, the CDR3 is TGTGCTAGTGGCGCCGGGACAGACAACTCCAGGGGCTATACGCAGTATTTT.

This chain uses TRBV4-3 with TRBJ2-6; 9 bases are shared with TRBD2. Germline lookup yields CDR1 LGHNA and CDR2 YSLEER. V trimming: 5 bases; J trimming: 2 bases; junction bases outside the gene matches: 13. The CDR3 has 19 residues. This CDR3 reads CASSDLRQLAGTGANVLTF. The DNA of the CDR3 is TGCGCCAGCAGCGACCTAAGGCAACTAGCGGGTACTGGGGCCAACGTCCTGACTTTC.